One sample yielded the 15 T cell receptor beta chains listed below, sequenced in a study of cytomegalovirus exposure and HLA in healthy donors. In the PCR, 60 Vbeta and 13 Jbeta primers were used. The method was immunoSEQ multiplex PCR; TCRdb's version includes in-frame clones alone and lacks a portion of them. The table includes 120,000 or so clones, 15% detected once. Sequenced input: PBMCs. These receptors were obtained from a woman aged 18 to 35 in good health and CMV-seronegative.

This chain links TRBV6-1 with TRBJ2-7; 8 bases agree with TRBD1. The CDR3 spans 13 residues. The J segment lost 7 bases and the V segment lost 6 bases, leaving 8 bases of the junction unmatched. From germline, CDR1 is MNHNS and CDR2 SASEGT. CDR3 in DNA: TGTGCCAGCAGGGACAGGGCCAAGAGGGAGCAGTACTTC. It translates to CASRDRAKREQYF.

The table lists this clone with a count of one. The gene calls are TRBV14 and TRBJ2-2; no definite D call. From germline, CDR1 is SGHDN and CDR2 FVKESK. V was cut by 0 bases and J by 8 bases, with 7 bases left in between. The CDR3 spans 13 residues. CDR3 amino acids: CASSQERSGELFF. The CDR3 region has the DNA TGTGCCAGCAGCCAAGAGAGGTCTGGGGAGCTGTTTTTT.

The chain joins TRBV4-2 to TRBJ2-3; 10 bases line up with TRBD2. Germline trimming cut 4 bases from V and 8 bases from J; bases unmatched to any gene: 18. There are 18 residues in the CDR3. Germline loops: CDR1 LGHNA, CDR2 YNFKEQ. Here the CDR3 reads CASSPGTSESRGTGTQYF. In DNA form, the CDR3 reads TGTGCCAGCAGCCCAGGGACTAGCGAATCCCGCGGCACGGGTACGCAGTATTTT.

The chain recombines TRBV27 with TRBJ2-3; D is possibly TRBD2 (6 bases). The CDR3 sequence is 16 residues long. Germline V gene data show CDR1 as MNHEY and CDR2 as SMNVEV (reference sequence). With 4 bases removed from V and 5 bases from J, the gap between germline ends came to 19 bases. The CDR3 here is CASSSAGSIGEDTQYF. CDR3 nucleotides: TGTGCCAGCAGTTCAGCCGGGAGTATCGGAGAAGATACGCAGTATTTT.

This clone was counted between two and nine times. This chain connects TRBV28 to TRBJ1-2; 8 nucleotides line up with TRBD1. In germline, CDR1 is MDHEN, CDR2 SYDVKM. The V segment lost 4 bases and the J segment 4 bases; nucleotides outside the gene matches: 5. CDR3 length: 14 amino acids. Here the CDR3 reads CASSSARGPYGYTF. CDR3 nucleotide sequence: TGTGCCAGCAGTTCGGCCAGGGGGCCCTATGGCTACACCTTC.

V gene TRBV2 combines with J gene TRBJ1-3; the D is unclear. Trimming took 5 bases from V and 0 from J, leaving 11 bases between them. CDR1 and CDR2 (germline): SNHLY, FYNNEI. CDR3 length equals 15 residues. CDR3 nucleotides: TGTGCCAGCAGTCCCAACGGAGTCTCTGGAAACACCATATATTTT. Amino acids: CASSPNGVSGNTIYF.

This clone was detected only a few times. This rearrangement joins TRBV6-6 to TRBJ2-5; D possibly corresponds to TRBD2 (5 bases). V lost 7 bases to trimming and J lost 1 base, with 16 bases between them. The CDR3 totals 15 residues. Looked up from germline, CDR1 is MNHNY and CDR2 is SVGAGI (reference sequence). The CDR3 protein is CASNPLVGSQETQYF. CDR3 DNA: TGTGCCAGCAACCCGTTGGTTGGGAGCCAAGAGACCCAGTACTTC.

This clone appeared a few times. The rearrangement links TRBV27 to TRBJ1-4; 8 nucleotides align to TRBD1. The CDR3 loop spans 17 amino acids. After removal of 4 bases from V and 0 bases from J, the junction contained 7 bases not matched to a gene. The germline gives CDR1 MNHEY, CDR2 SMNVEV (reference sequence). CDR3: CASSSDRGLTTNEKLFF. The DNA for the CDR3 is TGTGCCAGCAGTTCCGACAGGGGCCTAACAACTAATGAAAAACTGTTTTTT.

The rearrangement links TRBV7-2 to TRBJ2-5; weak D call: TRBD2 (6 bases). The CDR3 contains 14 residues. Germline CDR1 SGHTA, CDR2 FQGNSA. V lost 1 base and J 2 bases, leaving 8 bases between the germline ends. CDR3 sequence reads: CASSLGGGQETQYF. Here the CDR3 DNA reads TGTGCCAGCAGCTTAGGTGGGGGGCAAGAGACCCAGTACTTC.

This clone was observed a few times. This chain uses TRBV6-5 with TRBJ1-2; 11 bases are shared with TRBD1. CDR3 length: 13 amino acids. V gave up 6 bases and J gave up 6 bases; unmatched junction bases: 3. Germline V CDR1 and CDR2: MNHEY, SVGAGI. The CDR3 spells CASSRGQGDGYTF. The CDR3 DNA is TGTGCCAGCAGCCGGGGACAGGGGGATGGCTACACCTTC.

This rearrangement joins TRBV19 to TRBJ1-1, with 11 positions matching TRBD1. The V and J ends lost 2 bases and 6 bases, in that order; junction bases with no gene match: 14. CDR1 LNHDA and CDR2 SQIVND come from the germline V gene (reference sequence). The CDR3 loop spans 18 amino acids. CDR3 protein: CASSIRGQGGRAFAEAFF. For the CDR3, the DNA is TGTGCCAGTAGTATACGGGGACAGGGGGGCAGGGCTTTTGCTGAAGCTTTCTTT. The complete variable domain, with remaining parts taken from reference TRBV19 and TRBJ1-1, reads DGGITQSPKYLFRKEGQNVTLSCEQNLNHDAMYWYRQDPGQGLRLIYYSQIVNDFQKGDIAEGYSVSREKKESFPLTVTSAQKNPTAFYLCASSIRGQGGRAFAEAFFGQGTRLTVV.

This chain joins TRBV6-5 and TRBJ2-7; D is possibly TRBD1 (6 bases). The CDR3 extends over 13 amino acids. V dropped 5 bases and J dropped 3 bases, with 11 bases sitting between them. Germline V gives CDR1 MNHEY, CDR2 SVGAGI. The CDR3 nucleotides read TGTGCCAGCAGTCGGACAGCTAACTACGAGCAGTACTTC. This codes for CASSRTANYEQYF.

The CDR3 protein is CATHSYGYTF. The CDR3 DNA sequence: TGTGCCACCCACAGCTATGGCTACACCTTC. The rearrangement joins TRBV25-1 to TRBJ1-2, with no clear D. V was clipped by 10 bases and J by 4 bases, with 7 bases between them. CDR3 length equals 10 residues. Germline CDR1 and CDR2: MGHDK and SYGVNS.

This clone appeared a few times. J is TRBJ2-1 and V is TRBV7-9; D remains unclear. The ends were cut back, 4 bases at V and 10 bases at J, with 8 bases in the middle. Germline lookup yields CDR1 SEHNR and CDR2 FQNEAQ (reference sequence). This CDR3 is built from 11 residues. CDR3 bases: TGTGCCAGCAGCTCAAATCGGGAGCAGTTCTTC. Its translation is CASSSNREQFF.

V and J are TRBV7-2 and TRBJ2-7, with TRBD2 matching 8 bases. The CDR3 has 14 amino acids. V lost 8 bases, J lost 2 bases, and 8 bases stayed unmatched. Germline V gene data show CDR1 as SGHTA and CDR2 as FQGNSA. CDR3 residues: CASGTRGGAYEQYF. The DNA of the CDR3 is TGTGCCAGCGGGACCCGGGGGGGAGCCTACGAGCAGTACTTC.